One and the same sample provided the 10 T cell receptor beta chains below, sequenced in a study of blood T cell repertoires in COVID-19. Profiling relied on immunoSEQ multiplex PCR, and the TCRdb table lists in-frame clones only, not all of them. The sample carries roughly 280,000 clones, approximately 90% recorded once. The sequencing sample was made of PBMCs or T cells enriched from blood (not recorded which). The receptors stem from a woman under 30 who had recovered from COVID-19.

The rearrangement uses TRBV5-1 and TRBJ1-2, with a weak D call TRBD1 (5 bases). Trimming cost V 2 bases and J 3 bases, with 11 bases left between them. This CDR3 is 14 amino acids long. Germline loops: CDR1 SGHRS, CDR2 YFSETQ. CDR3 protein: CASSLVGVDYGYTF. For the CDR3, the DNA is TGCGCCAGCAGCTTAGTAGGGGTTGACTATGGCTACACCTTC.

The V call is TRBV6-5, the J call TRBJ1-5, with D maybe TRBD1 (6 bases). V lost 3 bases and J lost 3, with 9 bases in between. Germline CDR1 MNHEY, CDR2 SVGAGI. CDR3 size: 14 residues. The CDR3, as DNA: TGTGCCAGCAGTTATAGACAGGTCAATCAGCCCCAGCATTTT. It specifies CASSYRQVNQPQHF.

This chain connects TRBV6-5 to TRBJ1-1, with 7 bases aligning to TRBD1. The J segment lost 3 bases and the V segment lost 5 bases, leaving 9 bases of the junction unmatched. This CDR3 contains 15 residues. Germline V gene lookup returns CDR1 MNHEY and CDR2 SVGAGI. Here the CDR3 reads CASSKLQGFHTEAFF. CDR3 DNA: TGTGCCAGCAGTAAACTACAGGGGTTTCACACTGAAGCTTTCTTT.

This clone was picked up one time. The chain couples TRBV6-5 to TRBJ1-1, with 9 bases aligning to TRBD1. With V trimmed by 2 bases and J by 8 bases, 3 bases remained unmatched. The germline V gene encodes CDR1 MNHEY and CDR2 SVGAGI. CDR3 length: 13 amino acids. The CDR3 loop reads CASSYRQGGEAFF. Written as DNA, the CDR3 is TGTGCCAGCAGTTACCGACAGGGGGGGGAAGCTTTCTTT.

CDR3 loop: CASSEEGSTQYF. The CDR3 region has the DNA TGTGCCAGCAGTGAGGAGGGGAGTACGCAGTATTTT. The chain couples TRBV2 to TRBJ2-3; tentatively, D is TRBD2 (6 bases). The length of the CDR3 is 12 residues. V was clipped by 3 bases and J by 8 bases, with 9 bases between them. CDR1 and CDR2 from the germline V gene are SNHLY and FYNNEI.

The V gene is TRBV15, the J gene TRBJ1-2, with 7 nucleotides matching TRBD1. The CDR3 spans 14 residues. V shed 0 bases, J shed 6 bases, and the junction held 4 bases outside the gene matches. Germline CDR1 LNHNV, CDR2 YYDKDF (reference sequence). This CDR3 reads CATSRERGQDGYTF. The CDR3 DNA is TGTGCCACCAGCAGAGAGAGGGGGCAAGATGGCTACACCTTC. Looking up the rest from reference TRBV15 and TRBJ1-2 gives the full variable domain: DAMVIQNPRYQVTQFGKPVTLSCSQTLNHNVMYWYQQKSSQAPKLLFHYYDKDFNNEADTPDNFQSRRPNTSFCFLDIRSPGLGDTAMYLCATSRERGQDGYTFGSGTRLTVV.

V and J are TRBV12-3 or TRBV12-4 and TRBJ1-6; D might be TRBD1 (5 bases). This CDR3 has 13 residues. V was pared by 10 bases and J by 8 bases, with 15 bases between. The CDR3 region is CATKGQGDSPLHF. The CDR3 nucleotides read TGTGCCACCAAGGGGCAGGGCGATTCACCCCTCCACTTT.

The CDR3 DNA reads TGCAGCGTGGAGGCGGGGTACACCGGGGAGCTGTTTTTT. This encodes CSVEAGYTGELFF. The rearrangement joins TRBV29-1 to TRBJ2-2, with D maybe TRBD2 (6 bases). The CDR3 has 13 residues. The germline V gene has CDR1 SQVTM and CDR2 ANQGSEA. The V end lost 6 bases, the J end lost 3 bases, and 11 bases lay between the germline ends.

The J gene is TRBJ2-3, the V gene TRBV27, with 8 nucleotides matching TRBD2. There are 15 residues in the CDR3. Germline CDR1 and CDR2: MNHEY and SMNVEV (reference sequence). V lost 5 bases to trimming and J lost 5 bases; unmatched junction nucleotides: 9. The CDR3 sequence is CASSPGTAGGDTQYF. The CDR3 DNA is TGTGCCAGCAGTCCAGGGACGGCGGGAGGAGATACGCAGTATTTT.

The chain carries TRBV12-5 and TRBJ1-2; no firm D call. Germline V gene data show CDR1 as LGHNT and CDR2 as FRNRAP. This CDR3 region has 13 residues. V was shortened by 0 bases and J by 5 bases, with 7 bases between the two germline ends. CDR3 residues: CASGLVAEYGYTF. The CDR3 coding sequence is TGTGCTAGTGGTTTGGTCGCGGAGTATGGCTACACCTTC.